Below are 26 T cell receptor beta chains sequenced from a single sample in a study of neurological immune-mediated disorders (dated 2019 in TCRdb). The library was generated by 5' RACE. The sample was run on an Illumina HiSeq 2500. The public reads were run again by TCRdb, first through fastp at Q25 and then through MiXCR, and only productive beta chains were kept. Entries are consolidated by CDR3 protein sequence, retaining the most common genes and DNA. This sample lists 30,000 to 40,000 distinct CDR3 sequences; 7% to 8% were detected once. The ten most abundant clones make up around 4.4% of the sample. The sequenced sample was PBMCs. These receptors were obtained from a woman aged 40 to 49 in good health.

This clonotype was counted ten times or more. A single base separates this from a much larger clone, so it may be a read error. This chain links TRBV5-1 with TRBJ1-5, with 8 bases matching TRBD1. CDR3 length: 15 amino acids. Germline V gives CDR1 SGHRS, CDR2 YFSETQ. The CDR3 DNA reads TGCGCCAGCAGCTTGGATGGACAGGGCAATCAGTCCCAGCATTTT. Amino acids: CASSLDGQGNQSQHF.

This clonotype has a count of ten or more. The chain employs TRBV4-1 and TRBJ2-7; D is tentatively TRBD1 or TRBD2 (6 bases each). The CDR3 has 13 amino acids. Per the germline V gene, CDR1 is MGHRA and CDR2 is YSYEKL. The V gene lost 1 base and the J gene lost 7 bases, with 11 bases spanning the gap. The CDR3 nucleotides read TGCGCCAGCAGCCAAGTGGGGGGCCGAGAGCAGTACGTC. Amino acid sequence: CASSQVGGREQYV.

This clonotype has a count of ten or more. V is TRBV7-9 and J is TRBJ2-7; 7 positions match TRBD2. Germline V lookup: CDR1 SEHNR, CDR2 FQNEAQ (reference sequence). The CDR3 consists of 13 residues. Unmatched junction bases numbered 6, after V lost 5 bases and J lost 5 bases. CDR3 DNA sequence: TGTGCCAGCAGCCGGGGGGAGATCCACGAGCAGTACTTC. It translates to CASSRGEIHEQYF. The variable domain in full, completed from reference TRBV7-9 and TRBJ2-7, reads DTGVSQNPRHKITKRGQNVTFRCDPISEHNRLYWYRQTLGQGPEFLTYFQNEAQLEKSRLLSDRFSAERPKGSFSTLEIQRTEQGDSAMYLCASSRGEIHEQYFGPGTRLTVT.

This clonotype has ten or more counts. The chain employs TRBV28 and TRBJ2-7; the match to TRBD2 covers 7 bases. Germline V gene sequence: CDR1 MDHEN, CDR2 SYDVKM. Unmatched junction bases numbered 11, after V lost 6 bases and J lost 3 bases. The CDR3 loop spans 15 amino acids. The CDR3 loop reads CASSPPGSGFYEQYF. The DNA of the CDR3 is TGTGCCAGCAGCCCCCCGGGTAGCGGGTTCTACGAGCAGTACTTC.

This clonotype was seen at least ten times. The chain is built from TRBV28 and TRBJ1-2; D uncertain. The CDR3 has 12 amino acids. Germline assignment: CDR1 MDHEN and CDR2 SYDVKM. Trimming removed 6 bases from V and 2 bases from J, with 7 bases in between. The CDR3 DNA is TGTGCCAGCAGGGACGGGAACTATGGCTACACCTTC. Translation gives CASRDGNYGYTF.

This clonotype has more than one count but fewer than ten. The rearrangement joins TRBV7-9 to TRBJ2-1; the match to TRBD2 covers 11 bases. Germline loops: CDR1 SEHNR, CDR2 FQNEAQ (reference sequence). V lost 5 bases and J lost 3; bases outside the gene matches: 6. This CDR3 is 16 amino acids long. DNA for the CDR3: TGTGCCAGCAGCGAATCCGGGACTAGCGGCTACAATGAGCAGTTCTTC. Translated, it gives CASSESGTSGYNEQFF.

This clonotype occurred many times. In DNA form, the CDR3 reads TGTGCCAGCAGTCCTGACAGTAGCAATCAGCCCCAGCATTTT. Translation: CASSPDSSNQPQHF. This sequence joins TRBV2 and TRBJ1-5; a weak D match, TRBD1 (5 bases). V was trimmed by 5 bases and J by 0 bases, leaving 8 bases between them. Germline V gene sequence: CDR1 SNHLY, CDR2 FYNNEI. The CDR3 length is 14 residues.

Notes on this clonotype: Just one base apart from a much larger clone, this may be a read error. The rearrangement uses TRBV3-1 and TRBJ1-1, with D uncertain. The CDR3 sequence is 12 residues long. The germline V gene has CDR1 LGHDT and CDR2 YNNKEL (reference sequence). The CDR3 DNA sequence: TGTGCCTGCAGCCAAAGGAACACTGAAGCTTTCTTT. It is translated as CACSQRNTEAFF.

This clonotype was seen ten or more times. V is TRBV20-1 and J is TRBJ2-1; 10 positions agree with TRBD2. From germline, CDR1 is DFQATT and CDR2 SNEGSKA (reference sequence). V gave up 3 bases and J gave up 5 bases; unmatched junction bases: 7. This CDR3 is built from 15 residues. This CDR3 reads CSASPLSGRDNEQFF. The CDR3 region has the DNA TGCAGTGCTAGCCCACTGAGCGGGAGGGACAATGAGCAGTTCTTC.

Points on this clonotype: A clone one base away is much larger, so this may be a read error. J is TRBJ2-2 and V is TRBV12-3 or TRBV12-4, with D possibly TRBD2 on 5 matching bases. The CDR3 has 13 residues. CDR3 residues: CASSPVRTGELYF. DNA of the CDR3: TGTGCCAGCAGTCCGGTTCGGACCGGGGAGCTGTATTTT.

This clonotype occurred many times. This chain joins TRBV20-1 and TRBJ1-6; tentative D call: TRBD1 (6 bases). The CDR3 extends over 14 amino acids. Germline lookup yields CDR1 DFQATT and CDR2 SNEGSKA (reference sequence). V shed 0 bases and J shed 8 bases, with 11 bases lying between them. DNA for the CDR3: TGCAGTGCTAGAGATAGAACAGGGTATTCACCCCTCCACTTT. Protein sequence: CSARDRTGYSPLHF.

This clonotype appeared many times. V gene TRBV5-1 combines with J gene TRBJ2-5; a weak D match, TRBD2 (7 bases). CDR3 length: 16 residues. CDR1 is SGHRS and CDR2 is YFSETQ in the germline V gene. V gave up 7 bases and J gave up 2 bases, with 21 bases separating them. In DNA form, the CDR3 reads TGCGCCAGCGCGGGGGCAGGCAGGGTTCTTCAAGAGACCCAGTACTTC. Its protein product is CASAGAGRVLQETQYF.

To note about this clonotype: A much larger clone is a single base away; this may be a read error. CDR3 amino acids: CSSSSSPGQGAGELFF. The CDR3 bases are TGTTCCAGCAGTTCCTCTCCGGGACAGGGGGCCGGGGAGCTGTTTTTT. The rearrangement uses TRBV6-5 and TRBJ2-2, with 11 bases that match TRBD1. CDR3 length: 16 residues. Per germline, CDR1 MNHEY and CDR2 SVGAGI.

This clonotype was detected many times. This chain connects TRBV27 to TRBJ1-6, with TRBD1 identical over 9 bases. Looked up from germline, CDR1 is MNHEY and CDR2 is SMNVEV (reference sequence). J was trimmed by 0 bases and V by 4 bases; bases with no gene match: 13. The CDR3 spans 20 residues. CDR3 loop: CASSSYSPDRGSSYNSPLHF. The CDR3 bases are TGTGCCAGCAGTTCTTACTCCCCTGACAGGGGGAGCTCCTATAATTCACCCCTCCACTTT.

This clonotype was detected ten times or more. V gene TRBV20-1 combines with J gene TRBJ2-1; weak D call: TRBD2 (6 bases). This CDR3 spans 16 amino acids. Trimming removed 7 bases from V and 7 bases from J, with 26 bases in between. Per the germline V gene, CDR1 is DFQATT and CDR2 is SNEGSKA (reference sequence). The chain's CDR3 is CSVNPPGAEGMNEQFF. The CDR3 coding sequence is TGCAGTGTTAATCCCCCGGGAGCGGAGGGGATGAATGAGCAGTTCTTC.

In its sample, this clonotype was seen many times. CDR3 protein: CASSQNGREQYF. The CDR3 bases are TGTGCCAGCAGTCAAAACGGCAGGGAGCAGTACTTC. The rearrangement joins TRBV7-6 to TRBJ2-7, with D unresolved. Trimming removed 6 bases from V and 7 bases from J, with 13 bases in between. The CDR3 runs to 12 residues. CDR1 and CDR2 (germline): SGHVS, FNYEAQ.

About this clonotype: A read error may account for a junction end that differs from germline. This chain joins TRBV20-1 and TRBJ2-1; 7 bases are a match to TRBD2. In germline, CDR1 is DFQATT, CDR2 SNEGSKA (reference sequence). The CDR3 is 13 residues long. The DNA of the CDR3 is TGCAGTGCTAGAAAGGCGGGAGTCAATGCGCAGTTCTTC. Amino acid sequence: CSARKAGVNAQFF.

This clonotype has a count of ten or more. Written as DNA, the CDR3 is TGCAGTGCTAGATGGGACACAGATACGCAGTATTTT. Residues: CSARWDTDTQYF. The gene calls are TRBV20-1 and TRBJ2-3; D gene unclear. V dropped 2 bases and J dropped 2 bases, with 5 bases sitting between them. Germline CDR1 and CDR2: DFQATT and SNEGSKA (reference sequence). This CDR3 contains 12 residues.

This clonotype was recorded a few times. V and J are TRBV3-1 and TRBJ2-5; a possible D gene is TRBD2 (6 bases). This CDR3 region has 13 residues. Germline values: CDR1 LGHDT, CDR2 YNNKEL (reference sequence). Deletions cut 4 bases from V and 5 bases from J, with 11 bases between. The CDR3 here is CASSRSGGETQYF. Written as DNA, the CDR3 is TGTGCCAGCAGCCGCTCTGGGGGGGAGACCCAGTACTTC.

In its sample, this clonotype was seen many times. One end of the junction does not line up with germline, which may come from a read error. The rearrangement joins TRBV20-1 to TRBJ2-7; possible D gene TRBD2, 6 bases. CDR3 size: 11 residues. The germline gives CDR1 DFQATT, CDR2 SNEGSKA (reference sequence). DNA of the CDR3: TGCAGTGCTAGGGCGGCTAGCGCGGTCGGCTTC. Translated, it gives CSARAASAVGF.

Many counts were recorded for this clonotype. This chain connects TRBV5-1 to TRBJ2-5, with unresolved D. V lost 5 bases to trimming and J lost 1 base, with 9 bases between them. CDR1 is SGHRS, CDR2 YFSETQ, per germline. CDR3 length: 13 residues. CDR3 loop: CASREWIQETQYF. The CDR3 DNA sequence: TGCGCCAGCAGGGAATGGATCCAAGAGACCCAGTACTTC.

At least ten counts were recorded for this clonotype. J is TRBJ1-3 and V is TRBV4-1; D ambiguous. The V and J ends lost 5 bases and 0 bases respectively, with 14 bases between them. The CDR3 is 16 residues long. The germline CDR1 and CDR2 sequences are MGHRA and YSYEKL. DNA of the CDR3: TGCGCCAGCAGCTCCGGCAGCCAATTCTCTGGAAACACCATATATTTT. This gives the protein CASSSGSQFSGNTIYF.

The chain recombines TRBV18 with TRBJ1-1, with D unclear. The germline gives CDR1 KGHSH, CDR2 LQKENI. CDR3 length: 13 residues. The V end was cut by 3 bases, the J end by 6 bases, with 11 bases between. The CDR3 reads CASSPFGRAEAFF. Here the CDR3 DNA reads TGTGCCAGCTCACCGTTCGGGAGAGCTGAAGCTTTCTTT.

In its sample, this clonotype was seen a few times. The rearrangement uses TRBV27 and TRBJ2-4; D gene uncertain. V gave up 1 base and J gave up 0 bases, with 13 bases separating them. The CDR3 has 17 residues. Germline assignment: CDR1 MNHEY and CDR2 SMNVEV (reference sequence). The CDR3 nucleotides read TGTGCCAGCAGTTTATATTTTCGGAGCCTAGCCAAAAACATTCAGTACTTC. It translates to CASSLYFRSLAKNIQYF.

This clonotype was recorded at least ten times. This chain links TRBV7-9 with TRBJ2-1; D not resolved. Germline CDR1 SEHNR, CDR2 FQNEAQ (reference sequence). Deletions cut 1 base from V and 5 bases from J, with 6 bases between. The CDR3 sequence is 13 residues long. CDR3 residues: CASSLGLDNEQFF. The CDR3 nucleotides read TGTGCCAGCAGCTTAGGGCTGGACAATGAGCAGTTCTTC.

This clonotype was seen many times. J is TRBJ2-2 and V is TRBV5-5; 7 positions agree with TRBD1. The V gene end was trimmed by 5 bases and the J gene end by 6 bases; junction bases not matched to a gene: 10. This CDR3 contains 15 residues. Per germline, CDR1 SGHKS and CDR2 YYEKEE (reference sequence). CDR3 amino acids: CASRTGTEKPGELFF. The CDR3, as DNA: TGTGCCAGCAGAACCGGGACAGAAAAGCCCGGGGAGCTGTTTTTT.